This T cell receptor beta chain was identified during a study of somatic mutations in cytotoxic T cells in rheumatoid arthritis. Generated by immunoSEQ multiplex PCR, the TCRdb table keeps only in-frame clones and is missing some. The sample has 3,500 to 5,000 clones; roughly nine tenths are singletons. This CDR3 contains 15 residues. V was cut by 0 bases and J by 4 bases, with 12 bases left in between. Germline CDR1 and CDR2: SGDLS and YYNGEE. Comments on this clone: The antigen is undetermined.

Study outcomes and limitations: A rise in CD8+ clonality with age was seen in rheumatoid arthritis patients but not in healthy controls.

The clonotype comes from a woman aged 70-85 years with rheumatoid arthritis. The chain couples TRBV9 to TRBJ2-3; D remains ambiguous. Sequencing was performed on CD8+ T cells sorted from blood. The CDR3, as DNA: TGTGCCAGCAGCGTAGAAAGCAATACGGCAGATACGCAGTATTTT. It is translated as CASSVESNTADTQYF. Looking up the rest from reference TRBV9 and TRBJ2-3 gives the full variable domain: DSGVTQTPKHLITATGQRVTLRCSPRSGDLSVYWYQQSLDQGLQFLIQYYNGEERAKGNILERFSAQQFPDLHSELNLSSLELGDSALYFCASSVESNTADTQYFGPGTRLTVL.